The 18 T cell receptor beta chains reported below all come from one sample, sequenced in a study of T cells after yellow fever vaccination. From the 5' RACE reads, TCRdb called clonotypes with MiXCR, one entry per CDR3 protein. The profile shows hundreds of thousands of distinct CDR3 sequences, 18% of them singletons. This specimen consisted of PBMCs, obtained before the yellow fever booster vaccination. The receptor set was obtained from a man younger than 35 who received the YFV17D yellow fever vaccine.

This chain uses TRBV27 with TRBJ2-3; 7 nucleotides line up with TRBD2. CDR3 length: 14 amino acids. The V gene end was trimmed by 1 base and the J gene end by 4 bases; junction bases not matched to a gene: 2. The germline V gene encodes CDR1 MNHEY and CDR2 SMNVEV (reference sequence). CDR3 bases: TGTGCCAGCAGTTTATTTACTAGCGCAGATACGCAGTATTTT. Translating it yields CASSLFTSADTQYF.

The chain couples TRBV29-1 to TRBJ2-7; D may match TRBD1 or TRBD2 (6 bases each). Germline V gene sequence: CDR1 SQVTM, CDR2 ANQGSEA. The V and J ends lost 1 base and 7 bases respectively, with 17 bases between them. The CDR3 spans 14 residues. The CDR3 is CSVEVSGALFEQYF. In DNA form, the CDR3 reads TGCAGCGTTGAAGTGTCGGGGGCCCTATTTGAGCAGTACTTC.

CDR3 loop: CASSRGGDGYTF. For the CDR3, the DNA is TGTGCCAGCAGCAGGGGTGGGGATGGCTACACCTTC. This chain connects TRBV7-9 to TRBJ1-2, with D possibly matching TRBD1 (5 bases). V shed 5 bases and J shed 6 bases, with 10 bases lying between them. Germline V gene lookup returns CDR1 SEHNR and CDR2 FQNEAQ (reference sequence). There are 12 residues in the CDR3.

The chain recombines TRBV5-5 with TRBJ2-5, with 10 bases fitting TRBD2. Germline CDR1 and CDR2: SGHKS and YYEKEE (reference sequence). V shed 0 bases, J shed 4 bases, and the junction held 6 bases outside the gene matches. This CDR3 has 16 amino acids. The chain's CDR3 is CASSLDRVAGGETQYF. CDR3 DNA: TGTGCCAGCAGCTTGGATCGGGTAGCGGGAGGAGAGACCCAGTACTTC. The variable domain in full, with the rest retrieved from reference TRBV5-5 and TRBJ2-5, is DAGVTQSPTHLIKTRGQQVTLRCSPISGHKSVSWYQQVLGQGPQFIFQYYEKEERGRGNFPDRFSARQFPNYSSELNVNALLLGDSALYLCASSLDRVAGGETQYFGPGTRLLVL.

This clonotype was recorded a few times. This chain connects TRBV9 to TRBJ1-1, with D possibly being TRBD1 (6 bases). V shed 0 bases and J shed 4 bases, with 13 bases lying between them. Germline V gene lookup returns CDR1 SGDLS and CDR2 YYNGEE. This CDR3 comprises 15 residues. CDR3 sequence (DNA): TGTGCCAGCAGCGTAGACGGAACAGGGATCACTGAAGCTTTCTTT. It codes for CASSVDGTGITEAFF.

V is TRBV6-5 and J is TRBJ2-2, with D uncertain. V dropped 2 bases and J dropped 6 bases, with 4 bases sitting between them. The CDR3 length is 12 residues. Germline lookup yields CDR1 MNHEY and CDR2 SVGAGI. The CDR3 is CASSYNAGELFF. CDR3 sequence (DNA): TGTGCCAGCAGTTACAATGCCGGGGAGCTGTTTTTT.

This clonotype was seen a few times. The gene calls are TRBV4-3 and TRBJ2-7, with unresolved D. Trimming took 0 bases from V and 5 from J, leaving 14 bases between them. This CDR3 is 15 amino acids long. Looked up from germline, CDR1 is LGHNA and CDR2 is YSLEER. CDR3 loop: CASSQDAIHPHEQYF. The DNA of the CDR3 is TGCGCCAGCAGCCAAGACGCTATCCACCCCCACGAGCAGTACTTC.

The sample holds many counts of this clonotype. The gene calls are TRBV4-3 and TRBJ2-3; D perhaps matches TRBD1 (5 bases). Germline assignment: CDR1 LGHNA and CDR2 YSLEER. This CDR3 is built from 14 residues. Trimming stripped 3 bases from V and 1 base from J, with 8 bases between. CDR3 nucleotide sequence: TGCGCCAGCAGCCAGCAGGGTGGCACAGATACGCAGTATTTT. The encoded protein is CASSQQGGTDTQYF.

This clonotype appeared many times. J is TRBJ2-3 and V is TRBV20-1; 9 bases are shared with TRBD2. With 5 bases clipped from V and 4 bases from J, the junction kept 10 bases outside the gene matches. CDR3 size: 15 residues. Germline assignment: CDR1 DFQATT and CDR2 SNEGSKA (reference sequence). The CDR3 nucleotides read TGCAGTGCTGCCCTCGCGGGGGGGCCCGCAGATACGCAGTATTTT. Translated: CSAALAGGPADTQYF.

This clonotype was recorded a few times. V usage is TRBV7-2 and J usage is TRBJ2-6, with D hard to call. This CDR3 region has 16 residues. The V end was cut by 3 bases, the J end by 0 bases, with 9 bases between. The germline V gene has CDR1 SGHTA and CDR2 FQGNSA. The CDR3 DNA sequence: TGTGCCAGCAGCTTTTGGGCCATCTCTGGGGCCAACGTCCTGACTTTC. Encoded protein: CASSFWAISGANVLTF.

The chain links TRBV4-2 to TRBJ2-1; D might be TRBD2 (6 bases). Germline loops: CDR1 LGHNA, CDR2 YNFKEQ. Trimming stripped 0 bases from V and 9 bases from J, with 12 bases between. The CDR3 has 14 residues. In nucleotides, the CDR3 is TGTGCCAGCAGCCAAGAAGGACTAATGCCTGAGCAGTTCTTC. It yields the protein CASSQEGLMPEQFF.

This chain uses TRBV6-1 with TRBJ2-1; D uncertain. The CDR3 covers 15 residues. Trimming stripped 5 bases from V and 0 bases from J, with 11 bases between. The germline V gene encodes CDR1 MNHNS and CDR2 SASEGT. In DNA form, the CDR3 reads TGTGCCAGCAGTCGTCAACCCGGCTCCTACAATGAGCAGTTCTTC. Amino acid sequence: CASSRQPGSYNEQFF.

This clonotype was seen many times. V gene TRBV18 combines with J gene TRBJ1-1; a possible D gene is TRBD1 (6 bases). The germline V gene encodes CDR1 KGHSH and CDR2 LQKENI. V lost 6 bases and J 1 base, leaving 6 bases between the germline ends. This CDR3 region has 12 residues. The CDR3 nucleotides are TGTGCCAGCTCGGGACAGAACACTGAAGCTTTCTTT. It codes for CASSGQNTEAFF.

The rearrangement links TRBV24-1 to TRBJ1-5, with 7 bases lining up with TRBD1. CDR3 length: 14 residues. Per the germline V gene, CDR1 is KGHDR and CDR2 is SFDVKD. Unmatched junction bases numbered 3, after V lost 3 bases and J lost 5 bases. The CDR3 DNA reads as TGTGCCACCAGTGATGTAACAGGGGATCAGCCCCAGCATTTT. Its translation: CATSDVTGDQPQHF.

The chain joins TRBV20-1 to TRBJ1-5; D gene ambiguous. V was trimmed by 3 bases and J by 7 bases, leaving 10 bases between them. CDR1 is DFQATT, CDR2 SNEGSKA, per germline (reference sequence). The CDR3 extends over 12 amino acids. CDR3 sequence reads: CSASPGVQPQHF. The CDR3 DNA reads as TGCAGTGCTAGTCCGGGAGTACAGCCCCAGCATTTT.

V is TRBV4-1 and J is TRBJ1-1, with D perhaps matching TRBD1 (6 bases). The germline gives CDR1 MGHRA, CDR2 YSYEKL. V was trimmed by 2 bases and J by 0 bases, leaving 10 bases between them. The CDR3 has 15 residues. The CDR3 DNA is TGCGCCAGCAGCCAAAGACAGGCCATGAACACTGAAGCTTTCTTT. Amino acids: CASSQRQAMNTEAFF.

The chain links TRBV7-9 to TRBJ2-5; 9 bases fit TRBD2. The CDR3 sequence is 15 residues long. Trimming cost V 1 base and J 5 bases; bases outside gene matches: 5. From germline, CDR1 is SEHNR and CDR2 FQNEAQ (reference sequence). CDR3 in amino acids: CASSLVGTSLETQYF. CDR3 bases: TGTGCCAGCAGCTTAGTGGGGACTAGCTTGGAGACCCAGTACTTC.

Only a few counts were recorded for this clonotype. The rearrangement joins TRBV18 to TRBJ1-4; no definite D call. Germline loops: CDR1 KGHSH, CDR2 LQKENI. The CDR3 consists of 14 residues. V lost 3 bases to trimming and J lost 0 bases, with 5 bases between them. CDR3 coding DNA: TGTGCCAGCTCACCTGCAACAACTAATGAAAAACTGTTTTTT. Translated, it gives CASSPATTNEKLFF. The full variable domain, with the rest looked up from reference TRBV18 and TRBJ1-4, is NAGVMQNPRHLVRRRGQEARLRCSPMKGHSHVYWYRQLPEEGLKFMVYLQKENIIDESGMPKERFSAEFPKEGPSILRIQQVVRGDSAAYFCASSPATTNEKLFFGSGTQLSVL.